These T cell receptor beta chains were read from a single sample in a study of lymphopenia after photon versus proton radiotherapy. Profiled with immunoSEQ multiplex PCR; TCRdb holds only in-frame clones, not every one. This repertoire shows under 30,000 clones, 90% found once; its top ten account for under 0.9%. Sequencing used peripheral blood, obtained from a patient treated with photon-based radiotherapy. The origin of the receptors is a woman in her 50s with cholangiocarcinoma. Each CDR3 is given with its conserved first and last residue.

TRBV7-8	CASSLGASRQGGNTGELFF
TRBV6-5	CASRSGESSYNEQFF
TRBV7-9	CASSLKHPNPGYEQYF
TRBV18	CASSPFDRENSPLHF
TRBV25-1	CASSDSGRSNQPQHF
TRBV2	CGGSTLREQYF
TRBV30	CAWSVPTGLNTEAFF
TRBV10-3	CAISESWVSYEQYF
TRBV2	CASQGSGNTIYF
TRBV2	CASKDYEKLFF
TRBV6-5	CASSYSKTHGANVLTF
TRBV19	CASSIRGPTDTQYF
TRBV7-9	CASSLHRGRPNEKLFF
TRBV7-9	CASSLGSTGTAYGYTF
TRBV5-6	CASSVILLAGGTDTQYF
TRBV7-2	CASSTRVPFGGYTF
TRBV5-1	CASSLGGRDSIEQYF
TRBV6-5	CASRGPNQPQHF
TRBV7-8	CASRKGQGAGGELFF
TRBV10-2	CASRASGGVTGELFF
TRBV9	CASSVGIGTGGNSPLHF
TRBV30	CAWNPGQGYNEQFF
TRBV15	CATSIGGETQYF